These T cell receptor beta chains were read from a single sample in a study of blood T cells in healthy people across ages. TCRdb reprocessed the 5' RACE reads with MiXCR, giving one entry per CDR3 protein. The table has around 990,000 distinct CDR3 sequences, around two fifths seen once. The sequencing sample was made of blood. The receptors derive from a young man in good health. The CDR3 runs from the conserved cysteine through the conserved F or W. D genes are given only for firm matches. Clone sizes are given selectively: once, few, many, or a class where the clone is expanded.

TRBV7-9	few	TRBJ2-3	-	TGTGCCAGCAGCGGGGTGGGGCCTCTAGATACGCAGTATTTT	CASSGVGPLDTQYF
TRBV20-1	many	TRBJ2-7	-	TGCAGTGCTACCACTTTGGGGGTCTCCTACGAGCAGTACTTC	CSATTLGVSYEQYF
TRBV30	few	TRBJ2-5	-	TGTGCCTGGAGTCGAACAGTCCAAGAGACCCAGTACTTC	CAWSRTVQETQYF
TRBV5-1	-	TRBJ2-7	TRBD1	TGCGCCAGCAGCTTTCCGGGACAGAGGTCCTACGAGCAGTACTTC	CASSFPGQRSYEQYF
TRBV7-2	-	TRBJ1-4	TRBD1	TGTGCCAGCAGCTTACCCCGGGGACAGGGAAATGAAAAACTGTTTTTT	CASSLPRGQGNEKLFF
TRBV20-1	few	TRBJ1-5	-	TGCAGTGCTAGAGATTGGCCAGGGCGGGATAGCAATCAGCCCCAGCATTTT	CSARDWPGRDSNQPQHF
TRBV20-1	few	TRBJ1-1	TRBD1	TGCAGTGCTCCCCAACCGACAGGGAAGATGAACACTGAAGCTTTCTTT	CSAPQPTGKMNTEAFF
TRBV7-2	few	TRBJ1-5	-	TGTGCCAGCAGCTTAGGGGGGTCCCCCAATCAGCCCCAGCATTTT	CASSLGGSPNQPQHF
TRBV2	-	TRBJ2-7	TRBD1	TGTGCCAGCAGGGGGACAGCGAAATACGAGCAGTACTTC	CASRGTAKYEQYF
TRBV20-1	-	TRBJ2-5	-	TGCAGTGCTAGAGATCCGACTCCCCGCGGAGAGACCCAGTACTTC	CSARDPTPRGETQYF
TRBV7-6	-	TRBJ2-2	-	TGTGCCAGCAGCTTAGCAGGGGGGTTCACCCTTACAAACACCGGGGAGCTGTTTTTT	CASSLAGGFTLTNTGELFF
TRBV5-1	-	TRBJ1-4	-	TGCGCCAGCAGCTTGGGGCAGCCAAATTTTGAAGAACTGTTTTTT	CASSLGQPNFEELFF
TRBV9	-	TRBJ2-5	-	TGTGCCAGCAGCGCCTCGACTGGGCTCGATGAGCAGTACTTC	CASSASTGLDEQYF
TRBV12-3/TRBV12-4	-	TRBJ1-1	-	TGTGCCAGCAGTTTCGGGACCTTGAACGCTGAAGCTTTCTTT	CASSFGTLNAEAFF
TRBV5-1	few	TRBJ1-1	-	TGCGCCAGCAGCTTGGCGGGACGGAGGAACACTGAAGCTTTCTTT	CASSLAGRRNTEAFF
TRBV7-2	-	TRBJ1-5	-	TGTGCCAGCAGCTTCCTCGGGGGGGCTATTCAGCCCCAGCATTTT	CASSFLGGAIQPQHF